This TCR beta chain was captured by sequencing in a study of T cells in Graves' hyperthyroidism and ophthalmopathy (dated by TCRdb to about 2019). In terms of the full investigation: Peripheral blood samples were taken at the time of initial diagnosis, prior to any treatment. To identify TCR V-J signatures that set the groups apart, the researchers used a discovery cohort of 95 to 100 patients, made up of 40 to 45 with Graves' ophthalmopathy and some 56 with stable Graves' hyperthyroidism. An independent validation cohort of around 19 hyperthyroidism patients and approximately 16 patients who later progressed to ophthalmopathy tested prospective prediction of ophthalmopathy. The 75 to 100 discovery patients were randomly split 7:3 into training and test sets. The study also compared thyroid tissue and blood T-cell repertoires from roughly six Graves' hyperthyroidism patients. Following sampling, methimazole starting at 30 mg daily was given to hyperthyroidism patients, and high-dose intravenous methylprednisolone was given to ophthalmopathy patients. The paper describes TCR Vbeta CDR3 sequencing of 120 to 150 peripheral blood samples, made up of about 40 ophthalmopathy patients, 70 to 75 hyperthyroidism patients and roughly 17 progressor patients.

Stable Graves' hyperthyroidism was defined as the absence of progression to ophthalmopathy over 18 months of follow-up. The hyperthyroidism patients were between 18 and 65 years old and newly diagnosed, with a disease duration of less than 2 months. Patients with uncontrolled infections, other autoimmune diseases, pregnancy or lactation were excluded. Diagnoses were established on the basis of clinical symptoms, serum thyroxine and TRAb, thyroid ultrasound, and orbital computed tomography. PBMCs were separated from 7.5 to 10 ml of fresh peripheral blood using Ficoll-Paque density gradient centrifugation. Total RNA was extracted using Trizol reagent, and RNA quality was assessed on an Agilent 2100 Bioanalyzer. Comment on this clonotype: Its antigen specificity is not known. The input lacks base qualities; no much larger clone sits a single base away.

V and J are trimmed by 5 bases and 5 bases, and the gene matches miss 10 bases of the junction. The CDR3 runs 15 residues from the cysteine to the phenylalanine. This entry keeps only the CDR3 DNA: 45 bases, framed from base 1. Findings and caveats that apply to the study as a whole: No statistical method was used to fix the sample size in advance, and group allocation was not hidden from the investigators. In cross-validation, a model built on a 13 V-J signature told ophthalmopathy apart from stable hyperthyroidism with just under 90% sensitivity and about 81% specificity, and in testing the same model reached 80%/75%. Most expanded thyroid clonotypes (frequency above 0.001) were also detected in blood, a finding suggesting that blood repertoires may reflect thyroid immune responses. In validation, the model predicted progression to ophthalmopathy with roughly 70% sensitivity and less than 80% specificity, a median of 6.5 months before onset.

The TCR beta CDR3 regions were amplified from RNA transcripts. The TCR CDR3 was subjected to a first round of RT-PCR using the HTBI primer set and the Qiagen OneStep RT-PCR kit. Libraries were constructed in a second round of multiplex PCR, after which size selection and purification were performed. Paired-end sequencing of the libraries was performed with 100 bp reads on an Illumina HiSeq2000. As for the authors' bioinformatics: SOAPnuke was used to process the raw data, removing reads that contained adapters or uncalled bases, had a mean Phred below 15, or lacked an exact match to the constant primer or identifier. COPE v1.2.5 was used to merge high-quality paired reads, and clonotypes were defined as unique nucleotide sequences. MiTCR v1.1 was used to align the clonotypes against IMGT TRBV, TRBD and TRBJ reference segments. The analysis included only V-J combinations with a frequency above 0.0001, which together covered around 99% of the repertoires. A TCS score was defined as the ratio between F50 (clonal expansion) and ExV (chaos), using BLOSUM62-based TCRdist between CDR3 peptides within each V-J. Welch's t-statistics and random forest reduced around 550 V-J features to 13, which were used in a naive Bayes classifier (R e1071). TCRdb cleaned the public reads at Q25 with fastp, built clones with MiXCR and kept in-frame beta chains. Identical CDR3 proteins give one entry, which carries the most common genes and DNA. The V and J calls and clone size are TCRdb's, not the authors'. The sample table contains 500,000 to 550,000 distinct CDR3 sequences; only one count was recorded for less than 25% of them. About a quarter of the sample is taken by the ten largest.

The sequenced sample was blood. The chain is assembled from TRBV12-3 or TRBV12-4 and TRBJ2-5, with 8 bases aligning to TRBD1. The receptor was derived from a man aged 18 to 30 with Graves' hyperthyroidism. The nucleotides are TGTGCCAGCAGTACACAGGGGGTTCTTCACGAGACCCAGTACTTC. It translates as CASSTQGVLHETQYF.